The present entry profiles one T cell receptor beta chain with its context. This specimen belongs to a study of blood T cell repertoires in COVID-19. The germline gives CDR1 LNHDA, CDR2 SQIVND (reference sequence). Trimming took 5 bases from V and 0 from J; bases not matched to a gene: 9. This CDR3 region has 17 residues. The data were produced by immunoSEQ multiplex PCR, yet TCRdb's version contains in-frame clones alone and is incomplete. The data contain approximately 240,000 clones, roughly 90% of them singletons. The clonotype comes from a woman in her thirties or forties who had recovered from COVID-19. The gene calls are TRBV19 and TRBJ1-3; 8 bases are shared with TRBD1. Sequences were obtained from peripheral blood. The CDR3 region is CASSSGTGRSSGNTIYF. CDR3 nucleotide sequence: TGTGCCAGTAGTTCCGGGACAGGCCGATCCTCTGGAAACACCATATATTTT.